This entry features one TCR beta chain sequence. The antigen remains unidentified. These data belong to a study of cytomegalovirus exposure and HLA in healthy donors. Study-wide findings and caveats: Rarity characterized most TCR sequences, yet some public TCRs appeared in many donors. Using the classifier, cytomegalovirus status was reportedly diagnosed with high specificity and sensitivity. In a later analysis, parvovirus B19, influenza, CMV and Epstein-Barr virus appeared linked to several top co-occurrence clusters.

Germline-derived CDR1 and CDR2 are MNHEY and SMNVEV (reference sequence). J lost 10 bases, V lost 2 bases, and 8 bases had no gene match. CDR3 length: 14 amino acids. PCR was performed using 60 Vbeta and 13 Jbeta primers. The method was immunoSEQ multiplex PCR; TCRdb's version includes in-frame clones alone and lacks a portion of them. In the table there are about 110,000 clones, 65% to 85% of which are singletons. The sequence was obtained from a man between 18 and 35 years old in good health and CMV-seronegative. The chain joins TRBV27 to TRBJ2-1, with 7 bases fitting TRBD1. The sequenced sample was PBMCs. As DNA, the CDR3 is TGTGCCAGCAGTTTAAACAGGGGTGCTCGGGAGCAGTTCTTC. Its protein product is CASSLNRGAREQFF.